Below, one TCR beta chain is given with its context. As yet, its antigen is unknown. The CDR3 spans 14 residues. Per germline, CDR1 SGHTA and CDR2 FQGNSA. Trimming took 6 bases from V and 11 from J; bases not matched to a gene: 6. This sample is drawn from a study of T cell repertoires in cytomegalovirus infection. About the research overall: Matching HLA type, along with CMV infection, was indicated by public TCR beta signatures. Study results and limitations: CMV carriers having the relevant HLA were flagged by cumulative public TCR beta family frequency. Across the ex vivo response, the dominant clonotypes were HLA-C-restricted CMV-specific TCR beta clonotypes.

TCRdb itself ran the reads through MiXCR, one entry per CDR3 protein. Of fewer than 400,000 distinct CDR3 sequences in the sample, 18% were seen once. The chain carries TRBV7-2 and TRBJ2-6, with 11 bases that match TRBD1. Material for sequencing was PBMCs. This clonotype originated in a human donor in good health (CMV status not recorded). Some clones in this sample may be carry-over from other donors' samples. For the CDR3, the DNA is TGTGCCAGCAGGGACAGGGGGCCCCTTGACGTCCTGACTTTC. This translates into CASRDRGPLDVLTF.